What follows are 21 T cell receptor beta chains derived from one specimen sequenced in a study of T cells in tumors after PD-1 blockade. Clones were read by immunoSEQ multiplex PCR, and TCRdb kept only the in-frame ones, dropping some. In the table there are roughly 59,000 clones, around three quarters of which are singletons. Source: PBMCs, taken before anti-PD-1 treatment. The receptors here all came from a human donor with basal cell carcinoma.

The V and J genes are TRBV3-1 (or the pseudogene TRBV3-2) and TRBJ2-2; D unresolved. CDR1 and CDR2 (germline): LGHDT, YNNKEL (reference sequence). V shed 5 bases and J shed 9 bases, with 10 bases lying between them. The CDR3 loop spans 12 amino acids. DNA for the CDR3: TGTGCCAGCAGCAGGACCGACCGGGAGCTGTTTTTT. Translated: CASSRTDRELFF.

This clone was recorded only once. The chain has TRBV16 and TRBJ1-4; D is ambiguous. Deletions cut 4 bases from V and 2 bases from J, with 8 bases between. The germline V gene encodes CDR1 KGHSY and CDR2 FQNENV. CDR3 length: 14 residues. DNA for the CDR3: TGTGCCAGCAGCCGTGGAGCCACTAATGAAAAACTGTTTTTT. Amino acid sequence: CASSRGATNEKLFF.

This sequence joins TRBV2 and TRBJ1-1; 8 bases match TRBD1. There are 16 residues in the CDR3. Germline loops: CDR1 SNHLY, CDR2 FYNNEI. The ends lost 6 bases at V and 3 bases at J; junction bases unmatched: 12. CDR3 DNA sequence: TGTGCCAGCAGGAAGAGCAGGGGGCCCTCAGACACTGAAGCTTTCTTT. Protein sequence: CASRKSRGPSDTEAFF.

V and J are TRBV6-5 and TRBJ2-2; 8 bases match TRBD1. This CDR3 has 14 residues. CDR1 is MNHEY and CDR2 is SVGAGI in the germline V gene. V gave up 6 bases and J gave up 1 base; unmatched junction bases: 1. CDR3 nucleotide sequence: TGTGCCAGCAGCGGGACAGGGAACACCGGGGAGCTGTTTTTT. Protein sequence: CASSGTGNTGELFF.

The chain recombines TRBV12-3 or TRBV12-4 with TRBJ2-2; D is unresolved. V lost 6 bases, J lost 2 bases, and 7 bases lay in between. The CDR3 spans 13 residues. The CDR3 here is CASSRLNTGELFF. CDR3 bases: TGTGCCAGCAGCCGACTTAACACCGGGGAGCTGTTTTTT.

This rearrangement joins TRBV2 to TRBJ2-2, with unresolved D. From germline, CDR1 is SNHLY and CDR2 FYNNEI. CDR3 size: 14 residues. V lost 7 bases to trimming and J lost 4 bases, with 13 bases between them. The CDR3 nucleotides are TGTGCCAGCATCCGGGTCCGCGGCACCGGGGAGCTGTTTTTT. Translation gives CASIRVRGTGELFF.

The chain couples TRBV3-1 (or the pseudogene TRBV3-2) to TRBJ2-5, with 7 bases identical to TRBD2. There are 14 residues in the CDR3. Trimming cost V 4 bases and J 5 bases; bases outside gene matches: 7. Looked up from germline, CDR1 is LGHDT and CDR2 is YNNKEL (reference sequence). The CDR3 sequence is CASSRWVGGETQYF. The CDR3 DNA reads as TGTGCCAGCAGCCGCTGGGTGGGGGGGGAGACCCAGTACTTC.

This clone was detected once. The rearrangement uses TRBV7-3 and TRBJ1-1, with TRBD1 as a possible D gene (5 bases). Trimming took off 5 bases at V and 1 base at J, with 14 bases between the two ends. The CDR3 is 15 amino acids. CDR1 is SGHTA, CDR2 FQGTGA, per germline. The CDR3 here is CASSPGGSQNTEAFF. Here the CDR3 DNA reads TGTGCCAGCAGCCCTGGGGGGAGTCAGAACACTGAAGCTTTCTTT. Full variable domain (rest looked up from reference TRBV7-3 and TRBJ1-1): GAGVSQTPSNKVTEKGKYVELRCDPISGHTALYWYRQSLGQGPEFLIYFQGTGAADDSGLPNDRFFAVRPEGSVSTLKIQRTERGDSAVYLCASSPGGSQNTEAFFGQGTRLTVV.

V usage is TRBV9 and J usage is TRBJ2-1; D is unclear. Germline V lookup: CDR1 SGDLS, CDR2 YYNGEE. The CDR3 spans 14 residues. Trimming stripped 3 bases from V and 3 bases from J, with 10 bases between. The CDR3 spells CASSGMGNYNEQFF. The CDR3, as DNA: TGTGCCAGCAGCGGAATGGGGAACTACAATGAGCAGTTCTTC.

There are a few counts of this clone. This chain links TRBV4-1 with TRBJ1-5; 9 bases fit TRBD1. The V gene end was trimmed by 3 bases and the J gene end by 0 bases; junction bases not matched to a gene: 3. Germline V gene sequence: CDR1 MGHRA, CDR2 YSYEKL. The length of the CDR3 is 16 residues. CDR3 bases: TGCGCCAGCAGCCACCAGACAGGGGGTAGCAATCAGCCCCAGCATTTT. Its translation: CASSHQTGGSNQPQHF.

In this sample, this clone turned up once. The rearrangement joins TRBV28 to TRBJ2-7, with no clear D. This CDR3 comprises 16 residues. CDR1 is MDHEN and CDR2 is SYDVKM in the germline V gene. The ends were cut back, 4 bases at V and 2 bases at J, with 18 bases in the middle. CDR3 nucleotide sequence: TGTGCCAGCAGTTCAATATCCCTCAGAAGGACCTACGAGCAGTACTTC. Amino acid sequence: CASSSISLRRTYEQYF.

This chain links TRBV6-1 with TRBJ2-3; 8 nucleotides match TRBD1. CDR1 is MNHNS and CDR2 is SASEGT in the germline V gene. V trimming: 4 bases; J trimming: 4 bases; junction bases outside the gene matches: 10. The CDR3 runs to 16 residues. CDR3 residues: CASSGSGTGWADTQYF. CDR3 sequence (DNA): TGTGCCAGCAGTGGTTCCGGGACAGGTTGGGCAGATACGCAGTATTTT.

The rearrangement links TRBV5-1 to TRBJ2-2; tentatively, D is TRBD1 (6 bases). This CDR3 contains 14 residues. Germline V gene lookup returns CDR1 SGHRS and CDR2 YFSETQ. V was shortened by 1 base and J by 5 bases, with 9 bases between the two germline ends. CDR3 nucleotides: TGCGCCAGCAGCTTGTCAGGGGTTACCGGGGAGCTGTTTTTT. This sequence encodes CASSLSGVTGELFF.

This clone appeared a single time. The gene calls are TRBV11-3 and TRBJ2-4; D not resolved. The CDR3 is 14 residues long. The germline gives CDR1 SGHNT, CDR2 YENEEA. The V end was cut by 6 bases, the J end by 2 bases, with 11 bases between. CDR3 in amino acids: CASSTGLTKNIQYF. For the CDR3, the DNA is TGTGCCAGCAGTACCGGCCTAACCAAAAACATTCAGTACTTC. Full variable domain (missing parts from reference TRBV11-3 and TRBJ2-4): EAGVVQSPRYKIIEKKQPVAFWCNPISGHNTLYWYLQNLGQGPELLIRYENEEAVDDSQLPKDRFSAERLKGVDSTLKIQPAELGDSAVYLCASSTGLTKNIQYFGAGTRLSVL.

This chain connects TRBV7-9 to TRBJ1-1, with D possibly being TRBD1 (6 bases). Trimming shortened V by 5 bases and J by 10 bases, and 17 bases separated the two germline ends. The CDR3 loop spans 13 amino acids. The germline V gene encodes CDR1 SEHNR and CDR2 FQNEAQ (reference sequence). CDR3 amino acids: CASSPEGGAGAFF. The CDR3, as DNA: TGTGCCAGCAGCCCCGAGGGGGGTGCGGGAGCTTTCTTT.

The J gene is TRBJ2-7, the V gene TRBV29-1; 10 bases line up with TRBD1. Germline V gene lookup returns CDR1 SQVTM and CDR2 ANQGSEA. This CDR3 spans 13 amino acids. V lost 3 bases and J lost 2; bases outside the gene matches: 1. The DNA of the CDR3 is TGCAGCGTTGAGGGGACAGGGGCCTACGAGCAGTACTTC. Translation: CSVEGTGAYEQYF.

The rearrangement uses TRBV7-8 and TRBJ1-6; tentative D call: TRBD1 (5 bases). The V end lost 4 bases, the J end lost 7 bases, and 11 bases lay between the germline ends. In germline, CDR1 is SGHVS, CDR2 FQNEAQ. The CDR3 has 14 amino acids. CDR3 sequence reads: CASSSRDRNSPLHF. CDR3 nucleotides: TGTGCCAGCAGCTCCCGGGACCGAAATTCACCCCTCCACTTT.

The CDR3 loop is CASSLKTGDYSNTEAFF. CDR3 DNA: TGTGCCAGCTCACTTAAGACAGGAGACTATTCTAACACTGAAGCTTTCTTT. J is TRBJ1-1 and V is TRBV18, with D perhaps matching TRBD1 (6 bases). Trimming took 4 bases from V and 2 from J, leaving 20 bases between them. From germline, CDR1 is KGHSH and CDR2 LQKENI. The CDR3 is 17 amino acids.

The chain joins TRBV2 to TRBJ1-2, with TRBD1 matching over 10 bases. Germline V gene sequence: CDR1 SNHLY, CDR2 FYNNEI. V lost 2 bases and J lost 6; bases outside the gene matches: 3. The CDR3 has 14 residues. The CDR3 DNA reads as TGTGCCAGCAGTGAACAGGGGACAGGGGATGGCTACACCTTC. Its protein product is CASSEQGTGDGYTF.

This clone was observed once. The chain combines TRBV9 with TRBJ2-5; maybe TRBD2 (6 bases). The CDR3 totals 15 residues. CDR1 is SGDLS and CDR2 is YYNGEE in the germline V gene. Trimming removed 1 base at V and 4 bases at J, with 14 bases between. CDR3 nucleotides: TGTGCCAGCAGCGTATCCGGGAGTCGTTCAGAGACCCAGTACTTC. This gives the protein CASSVSGSRSETQYF. The variable domain in full, with the rest retrieved from reference TRBV9 and TRBJ2-5, is DSGVTQTPKHLITATGQRVTLRCSPRSGDLSVYWYQQSLDQGLQFLIQYYNGEERAKGNILERFSAQQFPDLHSELNLSSLELGDSALYFCASSVSGSRSETQYFGPGTRLLVL.

The CDR3 DNA is TGTGCCAGCAGCTTAGCGAGCGGACTGAGCTCCTATAATTCACCCCTCCACTTT. Its protein is CASSLASGLSSYNSPLHF. The V call is TRBV7-2, the J call TRBJ1-6; D is uncertain. V was cut by 0 bases and J by 0 bases, with 12 bases left in between. The germline V gene has CDR1 SGHTA and CDR2 FQGNSA. The CDR3 runs to 18 residues.